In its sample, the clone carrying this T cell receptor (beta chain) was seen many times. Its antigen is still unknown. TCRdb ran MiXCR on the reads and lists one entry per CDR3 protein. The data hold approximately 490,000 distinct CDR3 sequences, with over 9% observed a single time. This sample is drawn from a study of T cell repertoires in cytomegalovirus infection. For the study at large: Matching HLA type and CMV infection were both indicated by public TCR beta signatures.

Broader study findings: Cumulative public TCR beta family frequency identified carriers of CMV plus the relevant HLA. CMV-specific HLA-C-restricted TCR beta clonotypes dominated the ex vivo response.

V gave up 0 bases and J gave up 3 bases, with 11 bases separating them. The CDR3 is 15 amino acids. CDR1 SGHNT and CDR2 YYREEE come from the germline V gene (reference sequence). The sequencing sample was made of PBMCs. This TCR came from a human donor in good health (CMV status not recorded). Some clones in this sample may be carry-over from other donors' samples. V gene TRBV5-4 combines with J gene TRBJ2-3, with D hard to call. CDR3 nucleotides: TGTGCCAGCAGCTTGGAGGTACGGTGGACAGATACGCAGTATTTT. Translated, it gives CASSLEVRWTDTQYF.